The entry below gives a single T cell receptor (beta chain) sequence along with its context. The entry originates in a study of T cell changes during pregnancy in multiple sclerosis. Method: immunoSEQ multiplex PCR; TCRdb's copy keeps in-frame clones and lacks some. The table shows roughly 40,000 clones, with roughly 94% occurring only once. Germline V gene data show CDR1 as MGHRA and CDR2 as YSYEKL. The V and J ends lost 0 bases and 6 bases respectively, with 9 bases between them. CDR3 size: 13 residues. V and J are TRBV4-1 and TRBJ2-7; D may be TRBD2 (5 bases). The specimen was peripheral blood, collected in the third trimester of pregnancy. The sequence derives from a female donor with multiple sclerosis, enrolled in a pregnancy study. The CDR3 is CASSQDREFEQYF. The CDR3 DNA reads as TGCGCCAGCAGCCAAGATAGGGAGTTCGAGCAGTACTTC.